This record covers a single T cell receptor (beta chain). TCRdb processed the RT-PCR reads anew with MiXCR; each CDR3 protein has one entry. Of roughly 710,000 distinct CDR3 sequences in the sample, approximately 15% are singletons; the top ten hold about 7.6%. This CDR3 spans 16 amino acids. Germline CDR1 MDHEN, CDR2 SYDVKM. Trimming shortened V by 2 bases and J by 2 bases, and 14 bases separated the two germline ends. The record originates from a study of response to subunit inactivated influenza vaccine. This TCR derives from a man in his fifties who received an inactivated influenza vaccine. V is TRBV28 and J is TRBJ2-3; D call uncertain. Sequenced here: PBMCs from blood, sampled 14 to 15 days before vaccination. CDR3 in DNA: TGTGCCAGCAGTTTAGACTTATTGACGGACACAGATACGCAGTATTTT. It is translated as CASSLDLLTDTDTQYF.